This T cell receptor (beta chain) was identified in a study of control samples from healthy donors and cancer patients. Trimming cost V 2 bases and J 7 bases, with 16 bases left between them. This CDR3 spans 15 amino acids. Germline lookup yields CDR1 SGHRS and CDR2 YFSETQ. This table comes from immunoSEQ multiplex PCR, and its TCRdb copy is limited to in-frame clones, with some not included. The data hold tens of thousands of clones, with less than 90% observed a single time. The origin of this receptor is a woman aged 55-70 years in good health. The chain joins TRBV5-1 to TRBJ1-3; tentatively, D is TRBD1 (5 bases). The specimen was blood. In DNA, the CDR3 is TGCGCCAGCAGCTTCGACAGCACCCCCGGGAACACCATATATTTT. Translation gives CASSFDSTPGNTIYF.